This TCR beta chain was recorded in a study of cytomegalovirus exposure and HLA in healthy donors. Each donor was healthy, and each was a bone marrow donor. The CDR3 extends over 13 amino acids. The V segment lost 4 bases and the J segment 11 bases; nucleotides outside the gene matches: 7. Germline V gene sequence: CDR1 MGHRA, CDR2 YSYEKL. PCR employed 60 Vbeta and 13 Jbeta primers. Libraries were prepared by immunoSEQ multiplex PCR; TCRdb keeps only in-frame clonotypes and omits some of them. The sample lists around 65,000 clones; 65% to 80% were seen once. This receptor was obtained from a man between 35 and 55 years old in good health and CMV-seropositive. The gene calls are TRBV4-1 and TRBJ2-1; 8 bases are shared with TRBD1. The sample taken for sequencing was PBMCs. CDR3 sequence: CASSLSQGAKQFF. Here the CDR3 DNA reads TGCGCCAGCAGCCTTTCGCAGGGGGCTAAGCAGTTCTTC.